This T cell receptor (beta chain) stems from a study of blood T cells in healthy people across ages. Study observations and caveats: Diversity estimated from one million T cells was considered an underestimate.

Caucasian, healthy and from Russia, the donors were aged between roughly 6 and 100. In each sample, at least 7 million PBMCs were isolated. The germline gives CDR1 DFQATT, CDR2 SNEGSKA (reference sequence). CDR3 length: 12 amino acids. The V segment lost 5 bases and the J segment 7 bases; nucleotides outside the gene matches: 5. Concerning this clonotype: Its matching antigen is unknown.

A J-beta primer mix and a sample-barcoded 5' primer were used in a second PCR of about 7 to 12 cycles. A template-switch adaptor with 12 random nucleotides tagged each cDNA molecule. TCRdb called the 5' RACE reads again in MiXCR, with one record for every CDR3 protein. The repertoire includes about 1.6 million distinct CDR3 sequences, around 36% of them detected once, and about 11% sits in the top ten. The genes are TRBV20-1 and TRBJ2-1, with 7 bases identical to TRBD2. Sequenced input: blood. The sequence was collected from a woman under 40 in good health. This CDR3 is CSAWEGYNEQFF. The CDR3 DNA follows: TGCAGTGCTTGGGAGGGGTATAATGAGCAGTTCTTC.